The rows below give T cell receptor beta chains drawn from one sample of a study of blood T cell repertoires in COVID-19. Measured with immunoSEQ multiplex PCR; TCRdb has only the in-frame clones, and not every one. The table lists under 200,000 clones, 80% of them singletons, with 3% to 4% in the top ten. Sequencing was performed on PBMCs or T cells enriched from blood (not recorded which). These receptors originate from an older woman who had recovered from COVID-19. Both conserved end residues are part of each CDR3. A D gene is named only where the DNA matches it firmly. Only some rows state a clone size, as once, few, many or a class for expanded clones.

>-|TRBV2|TRBJ2-3|TRBD2
TGTGCCAGCAGTACCCGGGGGGAAGGAGATACGCAGTATTTT
CASSTRGEGDTQYF
>-|TRBV19|TRBJ2-5|-
TGTGCCAGACCGACAGGAGAAAAAGAGACCCAGTACTTC
CARPTGEKETQYF
>-|TRBV2|TRBJ2-6|TRBD1
TGTGCCAGCAGTCCCGGGACAGGGGGCGGTGGGGCCAACGTCCTGACTTTC
CASSPGTGGGGANVLTF
>-|TRBV19|TRBJ2-2|TRBD1
TGTGCCAGTAGAAACACTCCGGGACAGGATACCGGGGAGCTGTTTTTT
CASRNTPGQDTGELFF
>-|TRBV7-2|TRBJ2-1|TRBD2
TGTGCCAGCAGCGCGAATCAGCGGGGGCCTTACAATGAGCAGTTCTTC
CASSANQRGPYNEQFF
>-|TRBV10-1|TRBJ2-2|TRBD2
TGCGCCAGCAGTCTAGCGGGGGAACCCGGGGAGCTGTTTTTT
CASSLAGEPGELFF
>-|TRBV5-4|TRBJ2-3|-
TGTGCCAGCAGTAGACTGGAATCTGGAGATACGCAGTATTTT
CASSRLESGDTQYF
>few|TRBV28|TRBJ1-2|-
TGTGCCAGCAGTGTTACATATACCCCTGGCTACACCTTC
CASSVTYTPGYTF
>-|TRBV19|TRBJ1-2|TRBD1
TGTGCCAGCGCAGGACAGGCAAATTCCTATGGCTACACCTTC
CASAGQANSYGYTF
>-|TRBV24-1|TRBJ1-2|-
TGTGCCACCAGTGCAGAGGCCCCTAACTATGGCTACACCTTC
CATSAEAPNYGYTF
>-|TRBV19|TRBJ2-1|TRBD2
TGTGCCAGTAGTGGACTAGCACGGGGCAATGAGCAGTTCTTC
CASSGLARGNEQFF
>-|TRBV3-1/TRBV3-2|TRBJ1-2|-
TGTGCCAGCAGCTGGGCCGCAGGGTCCTATGGCTACACCTTC
CASSWAAGSYGYTF
>-|TRBV6-6|TRBJ1-5|-
TGTGCCAGCAGCCGACCCGGGGGGCAGCCCCAGCATTTT
CASSRPGGQPQHF
>-|TRBV5-4|TRBJ1-2|TRBD1
TGTGCCAGCAGCCCGGGACAGGAGCTTTATGGCTACACCTTC
CASSPGQELYGYTF
>-|TRBV19|TRBJ1-4|-
TGTGCCAGTAGTATACGGGGGGGAAGGGCCCCTAATGAAAAACTGTTTTTT
CASSIRGGRAPNEKLFF
>few|TRBV18|TRBJ1-4|-
TGTGCCAGCTCACCAGGGCGTAATGAAAAACTGTTTTTT
CASSPGRNEKLFF
>-|TRBV15|TRBJ2-1|TRBD1
TGTGCCACCAGCCAAGCGGGACAGGGTCCCAATGAGCAGTTCTTC
CATSQAGQGPNEQFF
>once|TRBV5-1|TRBJ1-2|TRBD1
TGCGCCAGCAGCCCTTGGACAGGGGTAAACTATGGCTACACCTTC
CASSPWTGVNYGYTF
>few|TRBV11-2|TRBJ1-4|TRBD1
TGTGCCAGCAGCTCGGGACAGGGGAAACTGTTTTTT
CASSSGQGKLFF
>once|TRBV6-1|TRBJ2-3|TRBD2
TGTGCCAGCAGTGAAACCCTAGCGGGGGGCACAGATACGCAGTATTTT
CASSETLAGGTDTQYF
>-|TRBV30|TRBJ1-6|TRBD1
TGTGCCTGGAGCAGTCGCAGTGAGGGGGCATATTCACCCCTCCACTTT
CAWSSRSEGAYSPLHF
>-|TRBV15|TRBJ2-3|TRBD2
TGTGCCACCAGCAGAGATCTTAGCGGGGGGAACACAGATACGCAGTATTTT
CATSRDLSGGNTDTQYF
>-|TRBV30|TRBJ1-1|-
TGTGCCTGGAGTGGTAGGGGCGTGAACACTGAAGCTTTCTTT
CAWSGRGVNTEAFF
>-|TRBV4-1|TRBJ2-1|TRBD1
TGCGCCAGCAGCCAAGGCTGGACAGGCTACAATGAGCAGTTCTTC
CASSQGWTGYNEQFF
>-|TRBV5-1|TRBJ1-1|-
TGCGCCAGCAGCTTGGAAGGGAGGCCTCAAGCTTTCTTT
CASSLEGRPQAFF
>few|TRBV10-1|TRBJ1-1|-
TGCGCCAGCGGGGACACTCGTGAAGCTTTCTTT
CASGDTREAFF